These 21 T cell receptor beta chains came from one sample sequenced in a study of cytomegalovirus exposure and HLA in healthy donors (dated by TCRdb to the late 2010s). The library was produced with the immunoSEQ multiplex PCR assay. Drawn from immuneACCESS, this table holds only the in-frame rearrangements with V and J called that TCRdb kept. Clones are partly lost; checked studies trace under half to an unresolved V gene and leave the rest unexplained. The sample table records more than 90,000 clones; around 86% of these occur just once. Together, the top ten hold around 5.1% of the sample. The sequenced sample consisted of PBMCs. The source is a young man in good health and CMV-seronegative.

V usage is TRBV2 and J usage is TRBJ1-2, with 10 bases lining up with TRBD1. Germline loops: CDR1 SNHLY, CDR2 FYNNEI. The CDR3 sequence is 13 residues long. The trim removed 6 bases at V and 8 bases at J, leaving 6 bases unmatched. Written as DNA, the CDR3 is TGTGCCAGCAGCGACAGGGGGCGCGGCGGCTACACCTTC. This codes for CASSDRGRGGYTF.

The CDR3 nucleotides are TGTGCCAGCAGCCTCCCGCAGGGCACAGATACGCAGTATTTT. Translated, it gives CASSLPQGTDTQYF. The V call is TRBV7-9, the J call TRBJ2-3; D gene unclear. Germline loops: CDR1 SEHNR, CDR2 FQNEAQ (reference sequence). This CDR3 contains 14 residues. V lost 5 bases and J lost 1, with 10 bases in between.

The rearrangement links TRBV28 to TRBJ1-3, with D maybe TRBD1 (6 bases). Trimming pared 6 bases from V and 4 bases from J, leaving 22 bases between. The CDR3 length is 17 residues. CDR1 and CDR2 from the germline V gene are MDHEN and SYDVKM. The CDR3, as DNA: TGTGCCAGCAGCCACTTAGGACAGAAAGGGGGAGGAAACACCATATATTTT. It translates to CASSHLGQKGGGNTIYF.

The CDR3 sequence: CASSRQRDTDTQYF. The CDR3 coding sequence is TGTGCCAGCAGCCGACAGCGGGATACAGATACGCAGTATTTT. This chain joins TRBV4-2 and TRBJ2-3; 7 nucleotides agree with TRBD2. CDR3 length: 14 amino acids. Germline trimming cut 4 bases from V and 3 bases from J; bases unmatched to any gene: 4. Per germline, CDR1 LGHNA and CDR2 YNFKEQ.

The rearrangement links TRBV13 to TRBJ1-1; no reliable D call. Trimming shortened V by 5 bases and J by 7 bases, and 8 bases separated the two germline ends. Germline assignment: CDR1 PRHDT and CDR2 FYEKMQ (reference sequence). The CDR3 covers 11 residues. CDR3 DNA sequence: TGTGCCAGCAGCCTGAGGATTGAAGCTTTCTTT. Its protein product is CASSLRIEAFF. The whole variable domain, filled in from reference TRBV13 and TRBJ1-1, reads AAGVIQSPRHLIKEKRETATLKCYPIPRHDTVYWYQQGPGQDPQFLISFYEKMQSDKGSIPDRFSAQQFSDYHSELNMSSLELGDSALYFCASSLRIEAFFGQGTRLTVV.

The chain joins TRBV5-1 to TRBJ1-1, with 9 positions matching TRBD1. Germline V lookup: CDR1 SGHRS, CDR2 YFSETQ. Trimming cost V 3 bases and J 1 base; bases outside gene matches: 10. CDR3 length: 17 amino acids. CDR3 DNA sequence: TGCGCCAGCAGCTGGGAGGACAGGGGTGTCGAGAACACTGAAGCTTTCTTT. It yields the protein CASSWEDRGVENTEAFF.

Points on this clone: The sample has other DNA sequences that encode this CDR3 too. The V gene is TRBV11-3, the J gene TRBJ1-1; no clear D. V was cut by 6 bases and J by 1 base, with 9 bases left in between. CDR1 SGHNT and CDR2 YENEEA come from the germline V gene. The CDR3 consists of 13 residues. CDR3 sequence (DNA): TGTGCCAGCAGTTTACGGGAGAACACTGAAGCTTTCTTT. It codes for CASSLRENTEAFF.

This chain links TRBV19 with TRBJ2-7, with TRBD2 identical over 7 bases. Germline assignment: CDR1 LNHDA and CDR2 SQIVND (reference sequence). The CDR3 loop spans 15 amino acids. The V segment lost 6 bases and the J segment 3 bases; nucleotides outside the gene matches: 11. In DNA, the CDR3 is TGTGCCAGTAGACTCAGCGGGATAGGTGGCTACGAGCAGTACTTC. Translation gives CASRLSGIGGYEQYF. The whole variable domain, filled in from reference TRBV19 and TRBJ2-7, reads DGGITQSPKYLFRKEGQNVTLSCEQNLNHDAMYWYRQDPGQGLRLIYYSQIVNDFQKGDIAEGYSVSREKKESFPLTVTSAQKNPTAFYLCASRLSGIGGYEQYFGPGTRLTVT.

The chain uses TRBV19 and TRBJ2-1; 11 bases match TRBD2. The CDR3 spans 19 residues. Per germline, CDR1 LNHDA and CDR2 SQIVND (reference sequence). V was clipped by 2 bases and J by 8 bases; unmatched bases: 17. The CDR3 region has the DNA TGTGCCAGTAGTATAAGGCTAGCGGGGGGAGAAAAAAATACAGATGAGCAGTTCTTC. Its translation is CASSIRLAGGEKNTDEQFF.

The chain uses TRBV7-6 and TRBJ2-2; 7 bases are a match to TRBD1. This CDR3 contains 18 residues. Trimming cost V 2 bases and J 0 bases; bases outside gene matches: 9. Germline V gene lookup returns CDR1 SGHVS and CDR2 FNYEAQ. The CDR3 here is CASSLPGDSQPNTGELFF. Written as DNA, the CDR3 is TGTGCCAGCAGCTTACCCGGGGACAGCCAGCCGAACACCGGGGAGCTGTTTTTT.

The V call is TRBV6-5, the J call TRBJ1-1; possibly TRBD1 for D (5 bases). The V gene's germline CDR1 is MNHEY and CDR2 SVGAGI. V lost 0 bases and J lost 1, with 9 bases in between. The CDR3 spans 15 residues. CDR3 in amino acids: CASSYSGQGNTEAFF. CDR3 nucleotides: TGTGCCAGCAGTTACTCCGGGCAGGGGAACACTGAAGCTTTCTTT.

This clone was recorded only once. The chain is built from TRBV5-6 and TRBJ2-5; 13 bases align to TRBD2. This CDR3 region has 15 residues. CDR1 is SGHDT, CDR2 YYEEEE, per germline. J gave up 4 bases and V 2 bases, and 2 bases lay outside the gene matches. The CDR3 sequence is CASSFRTSGGETQYF. The DNA of the CDR3 is TGTGCCAGCAGCTTCAGGACTAGCGGGGGAGAGACCCAGTACTTC.

The chain carries TRBV30 and TRBJ2-2; D is undetermined. This CDR3 is built from 14 residues. Per the germline V gene, CDR1 is GTSNPN and CDR2 is SVGIG (reference sequence). The ends were cut back, 0 bases at V and 6 bases at J, with 11 bases in the middle. The CDR3 nucleotides read TGTGCCTGGAGTGTAGCCCCCGGTTCCGGGGAGCTGTTTTTT. As protein: CAWSVAPGSGELFF.

The gene calls are TRBV25-1 and TRBJ1-3, with 9 bases that match TRBD1. Per germline, CDR1 MGHDK and CDR2 SYGVNS. This CDR3 has 14 residues. Trimming removed 6 bases from V and 4 bases from J; junction bases left unmatched: 4. DNA of the CDR3: TGTGCCAGCAGCCCGGACAGGGGCGGAAACACCATATATTTT. The encoded protein is CASSPDRGGNTIYF.

The CDR3 DNA reads TGCGCCAGCAGCTTGTATGGGGGGACTGAAGCTTTCTTT. This encodes CASSLYGGTEAFF. The chain combines TRBV5-1 with TRBJ1-1, with a tentative D call TRBD1 (5 bases). Trimming removed 1 base at V and 5 bases at J, with 9 bases between. This CDR3 is 13 amino acids long. Germline values: CDR1 SGHRS, CDR2 YFSETQ.

This chain connects TRBV7-6 to TRBJ1-1; TRBD1 matches 7 bases. The CDR3 consists of 16 residues. V was clipped by 5 bases and J by 5 bases; unmatched bases: 14. Germline lookup yields CDR1 SGHVS and CDR2 FNYEAQ. CDR3 residues: CASSLPSAGGKTEAFF. The CDR3, as DNA: TGTGCCAGCAGCCTCCCCTCGGCAGGGGGAAAGACTGAAGCTTTCTTT.

This chain uses TRBV4-1 with TRBJ2-3; 7 bases line up with TRBD2. The V segment lost 0 bases and the J segment 6 bases; nucleotides outside the gene matches: 9. Germline V lookup: CDR1 MGHRA, CDR2 YSYEKL. CDR3 length equals 16 residues. CDR3 DNA: TGCGCCAGCAGCCAAGATTGGGGGGGAGGGCCCGATACGCAGTATTTT. Amino acids: CASSQDWGGGPDTQYF.

This chain connects TRBV27 to TRBJ1-2, with D hard to call. The germline V and J ends were trimmed by 4 bases and 6 bases, with 12 bases remaining between them. There are 13 residues in the CDR3. The germline CDR1 and CDR2 sequences are MNHEY and SMNVEV (reference sequence). The CDR3 here is CASSSGEPNGYTF. The CDR3 DNA reads TGTGCCAGCAGTTCGGGAGAACCAAATGGCTACACCTTC.

The chain couples TRBV5-6 to TRBJ1-5; D is unclear. The CDR3 extends over 14 amino acids. Germline V gives CDR1 SGHDT, CDR2 YYEEEE. Deletions cut 1 base from V and 4 bases from J, with 9 bases between. The CDR3 nucleotides read TGTGCCAGCAGCTTGAGTGCGGGGAATCAGCCCCAGCATTTT. This translates into CASSLSAGNQPQHF.

The chain joins TRBV30 to TRBJ1-2, with 7 bases lining up with TRBD1. The CDR3 has 14 residues. Per germline, CDR1 GTSNPN and CDR2 SVGIG (reference sequence). J gave up 3 bases and V 2 bases, and 6 bases lay outside the gene matches. The CDR3 region is CAWSRQGDYYGYTF. CDR3 coding DNA: TGTGCCTGGAGTCGACAGGGAGACTACTATGGCTACACCTTC.

The chain combines TRBV6-1 with TRBJ2-3; 11 bases map to TRBD1. V lost 4 bases and J lost 5; bases outside the gene matches: 5. This CDR3 contains 15 residues. Germline V gives CDR1 MNHNS, CDR2 SASEGT. CDR3 sequence (DNA): TGTGCCAGCAGTGTGGACAGGGGGCCCAGAGATACGCAGTATTTT. It codes for CASSVDRGPRDTQYF.